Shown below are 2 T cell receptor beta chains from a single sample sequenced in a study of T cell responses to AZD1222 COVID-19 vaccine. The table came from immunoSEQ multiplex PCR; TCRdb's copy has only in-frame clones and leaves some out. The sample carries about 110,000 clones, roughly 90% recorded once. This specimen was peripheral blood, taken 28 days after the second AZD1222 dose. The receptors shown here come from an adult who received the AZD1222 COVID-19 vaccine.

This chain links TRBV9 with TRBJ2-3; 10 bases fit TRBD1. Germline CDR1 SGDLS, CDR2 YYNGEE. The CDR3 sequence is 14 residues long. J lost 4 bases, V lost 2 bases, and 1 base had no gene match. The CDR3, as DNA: TGTGCCAGCAGCGTGACAGGGGGCCCAGATACGCAGTATTTT. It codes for CASSVTGGPDTQYF.

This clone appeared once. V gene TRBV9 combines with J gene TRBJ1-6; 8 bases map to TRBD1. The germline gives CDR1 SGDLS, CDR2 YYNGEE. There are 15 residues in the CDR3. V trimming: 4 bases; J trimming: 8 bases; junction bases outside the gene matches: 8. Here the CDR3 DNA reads TGTGCCAGCAGCACGGGACAGGTGGGCGATTCACCCCTCCACTTT. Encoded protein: CASSTGQVGDSPLHF.